This T cell receptor beta chain was identified during a study of siplizumab effects on memory and regulatory T cells. Clones were read by immunoSEQ multiplex PCR, and TCRdb kept only the in-frame ones, dropping some. The sample shows 100,000 or so clones, around nine tenths of them seen only once. This clone was counted ten times or more. Its cognate antigen is unknown. Study-level points and caveats: The authors mapped only a minor fraction of alloreactive clones to unstimulated subsets.

The CDR3 has 14 residues. The germline gives CDR1 GTSNPN, CDR2 SVGIG (reference sequence). Trimming took off 7 bases at V and 1 base at J, with 15 bases between the two ends. The sequence was obtained from a human donor in good health. Sequencing input: non-Treg CD4+ T cells sorted from blood. The rearrangement uses TRBV30 and TRBJ2-3, with D perhaps matching TRBD1 or TRBD2 (5 bases each). This chain's CDR3 is CASTKGTRTDTQYF. The CDR3, as DNA: TGTGCCTCCACAAAAGGGACCCGCACAGATACGCAGTATTTT.